What follows describes a single T cell receptor (beta chain). Germline CDR1 MNHEY, CDR2 SMNVEV (reference sequence). Trimming cost V 6 bases and J 4 bases; bases outside gene matches: 6. This CDR3 has 14 residues. Attached unique molecular identifiers marked individual cDNA molecules. MiXCR, run by TCRdb on the 5' RACE reads, gives a single entry per CDR3 protein. The sample records about 83,000 distinct CDR3 sequences, more than 9% being singletons. This sample is drawn from a study of early T cells in non-severe SARS-CoV-2 infection. The gene calls are TRBV27 and TRBJ2-7; 10 bases line up with TRBD2. The receptor's source is an adult who was a healthcare worker with PCR-confirmed SARS-CoV-2 infection or an uninfected control (not recorded which). The sequences come from whole blood, collected at baseline. The CDR3 sequence is CASRLAGLDYEQYF. The CDR3 DNA sequence: TGTGCCAGCAGACTAGCGGGATTGGATTACGAGCAGTACTTC.